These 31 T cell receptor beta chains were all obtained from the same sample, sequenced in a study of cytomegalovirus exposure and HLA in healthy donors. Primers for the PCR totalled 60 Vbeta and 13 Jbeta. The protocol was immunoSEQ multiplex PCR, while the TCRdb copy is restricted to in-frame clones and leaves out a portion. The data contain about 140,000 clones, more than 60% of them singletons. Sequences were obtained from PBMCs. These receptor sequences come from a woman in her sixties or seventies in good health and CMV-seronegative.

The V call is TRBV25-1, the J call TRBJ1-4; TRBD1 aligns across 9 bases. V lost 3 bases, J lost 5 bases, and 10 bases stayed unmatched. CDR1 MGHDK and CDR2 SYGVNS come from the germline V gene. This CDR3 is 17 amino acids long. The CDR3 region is CASSDPGGQGKNEKLFF. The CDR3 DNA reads TGTGCCAGCAGTGACCCCGGGGGACAGGGAAAAAATGAAAAACTGTTTTTT. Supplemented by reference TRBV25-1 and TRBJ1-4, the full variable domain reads EADIYQTPRYLVIGTGKKITLECSQTMGHDKMYWYQQDPGMELHLIHYSYGVNSTEKGDLSSESTVSRIRTEHFPLTLESARPSHTSQYLCASSDPGGQGKNEKLFFGSGTQLSVL.

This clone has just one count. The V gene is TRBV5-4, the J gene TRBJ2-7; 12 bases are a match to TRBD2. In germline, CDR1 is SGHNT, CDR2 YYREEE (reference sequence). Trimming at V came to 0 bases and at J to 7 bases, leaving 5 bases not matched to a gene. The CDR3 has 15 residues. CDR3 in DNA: TGTGCCAGCAGCTTGGGACTAGCGGGAGTAGGTGAGCAGTACTTC. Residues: CASSLGLAGVGEQYF.

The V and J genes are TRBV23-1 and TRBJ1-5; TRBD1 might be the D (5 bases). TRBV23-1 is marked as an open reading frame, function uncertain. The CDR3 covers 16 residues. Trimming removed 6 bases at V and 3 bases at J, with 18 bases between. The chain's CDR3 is CASSHFDRELNQPQHF. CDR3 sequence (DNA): TGCGCCAGCAGCCATTTCGACAGAGAACTCAATCAGCCCCAGCATTTT.

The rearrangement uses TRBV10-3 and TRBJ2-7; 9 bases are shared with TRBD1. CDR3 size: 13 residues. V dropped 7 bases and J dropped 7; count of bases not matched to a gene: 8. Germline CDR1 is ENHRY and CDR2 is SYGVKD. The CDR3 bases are TGTGCCATCAACCCCAGACAGGGGGGTGAGCAGTACTTC. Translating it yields CAINPRQGGEQYF.

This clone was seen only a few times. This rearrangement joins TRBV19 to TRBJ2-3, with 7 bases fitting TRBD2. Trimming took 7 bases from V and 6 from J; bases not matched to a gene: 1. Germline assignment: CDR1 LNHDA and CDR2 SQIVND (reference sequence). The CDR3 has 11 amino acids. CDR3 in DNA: TGTGCCAGTACCGGGAGGGATACGCAGTATTTT. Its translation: CASTGRDTQYF. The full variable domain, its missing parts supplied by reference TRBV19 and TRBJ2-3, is DGGITQSPKYLFRKEGQNVTLSCEQNLNHDAMYWYRQDPGQGLRLIYYSQIVNDFQKGDIAEGYSVSREKKESFPLTVTSAQKNPTAFYLCASTGRDTQYFGPGTRLTVL.

The CDR3 loop is CASTMGRGGSETQYF. Here the CDR3 DNA reads TGTGCCAGCACCATGGGACGGGGGGGGTCAGAGACCCAGTACTTC. The chain combines TRBV6-5 with TRBJ2-5, with TRBD2 matching over 8 bases. CDR3 length equals 15 residues. V lost 7 bases, J lost 4 bases, and 11 bases stayed unmatched. CDR1 is MNHEY and CDR2 is SVGAGI in the germline V gene.

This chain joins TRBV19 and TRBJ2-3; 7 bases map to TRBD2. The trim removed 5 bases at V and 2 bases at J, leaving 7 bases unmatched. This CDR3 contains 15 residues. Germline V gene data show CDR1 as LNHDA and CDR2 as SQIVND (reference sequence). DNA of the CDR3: TGTGCCAGTAGTGGGGGGACTACCCCCACAGATACGCAGTATTTT. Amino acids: CASSGGTTPTDTQYF.

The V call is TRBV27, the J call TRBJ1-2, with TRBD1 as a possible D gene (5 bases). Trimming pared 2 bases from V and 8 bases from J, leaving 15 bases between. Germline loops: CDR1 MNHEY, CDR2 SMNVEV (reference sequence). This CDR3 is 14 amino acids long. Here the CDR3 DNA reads TGTGCCAGCAGTTTACAAGGGGTCCCCGGCGGCTACACCTTC. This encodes CASSLQGVPGGYTF.

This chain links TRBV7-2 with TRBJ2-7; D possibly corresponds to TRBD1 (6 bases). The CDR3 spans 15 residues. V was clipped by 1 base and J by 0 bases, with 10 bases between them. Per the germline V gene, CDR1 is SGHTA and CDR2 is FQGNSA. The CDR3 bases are TGTGCCAGCAGCTTAGTTCCAGGGGACTCCTACGAGCAGTACTTC. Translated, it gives CASSLVPGDSYEQYF.

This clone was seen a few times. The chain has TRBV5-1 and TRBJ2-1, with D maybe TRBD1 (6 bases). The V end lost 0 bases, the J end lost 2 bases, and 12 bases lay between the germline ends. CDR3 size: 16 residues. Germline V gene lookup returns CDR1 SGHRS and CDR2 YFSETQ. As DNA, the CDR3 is TGCGCCAGCAGCTTGGCCGGCAGGGGAACCTACAATGAGCAGTTCTTC. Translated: CASSLAGRGTYNEQFF.

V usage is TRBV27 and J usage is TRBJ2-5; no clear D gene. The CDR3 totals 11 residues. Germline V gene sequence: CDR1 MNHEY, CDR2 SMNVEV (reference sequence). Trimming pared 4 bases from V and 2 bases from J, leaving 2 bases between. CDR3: CASSSQETQYF. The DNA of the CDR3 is TGTGCCAGCAGTTCACAAGAGACCCAGTACTTC.

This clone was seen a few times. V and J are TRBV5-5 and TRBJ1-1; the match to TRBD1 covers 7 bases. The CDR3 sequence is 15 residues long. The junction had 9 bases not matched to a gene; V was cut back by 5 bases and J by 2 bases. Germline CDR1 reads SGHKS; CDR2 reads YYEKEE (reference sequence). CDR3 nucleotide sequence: TGTGCCAGCAGGACCCGGGACAGCGGAAACACTGAAGCTTTCTTT. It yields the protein CASRTRDSGNTEAFF.

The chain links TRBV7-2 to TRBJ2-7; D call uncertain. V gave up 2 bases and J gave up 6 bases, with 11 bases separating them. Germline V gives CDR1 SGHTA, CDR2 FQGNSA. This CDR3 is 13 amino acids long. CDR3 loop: CASSLSQRSEQYF. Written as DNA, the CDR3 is TGTGCCAGCAGCTTATCTCAACGGTCCGAGCAGTACTTC.

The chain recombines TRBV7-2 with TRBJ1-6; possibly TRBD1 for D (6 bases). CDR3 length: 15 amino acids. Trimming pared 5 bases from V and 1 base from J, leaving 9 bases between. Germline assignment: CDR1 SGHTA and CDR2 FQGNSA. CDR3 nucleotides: TGTGCCAGCAGCCCGCAGGGGTCCTATAATTCACCCCTCCACTTT. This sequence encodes CASSPQGSYNSPLHF.

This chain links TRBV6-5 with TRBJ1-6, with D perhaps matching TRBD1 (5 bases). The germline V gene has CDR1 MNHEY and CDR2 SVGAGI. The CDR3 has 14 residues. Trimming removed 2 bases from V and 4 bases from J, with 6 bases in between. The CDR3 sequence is CASSYGGYNSPLHF. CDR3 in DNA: TGTGCCAGCAGTTACGGGGGGTATAATTCACCCCTCCACTTT.

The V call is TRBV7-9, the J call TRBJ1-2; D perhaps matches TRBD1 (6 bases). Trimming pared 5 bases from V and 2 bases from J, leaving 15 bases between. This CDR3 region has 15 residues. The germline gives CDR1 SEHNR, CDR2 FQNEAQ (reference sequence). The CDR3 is CASSENRVLNYGYTF. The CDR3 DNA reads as TGTGCCAGCAGCGAAAACAGGGTCTTAAACTATGGCTACACCTTC.

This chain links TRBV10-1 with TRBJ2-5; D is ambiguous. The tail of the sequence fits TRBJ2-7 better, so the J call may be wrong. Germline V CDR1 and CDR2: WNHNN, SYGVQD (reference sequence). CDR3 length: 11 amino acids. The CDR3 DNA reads TGCGCCCAGCGAGGTTCCTACGAGCAGTACTTC. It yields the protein CAQRGSYEQYF.

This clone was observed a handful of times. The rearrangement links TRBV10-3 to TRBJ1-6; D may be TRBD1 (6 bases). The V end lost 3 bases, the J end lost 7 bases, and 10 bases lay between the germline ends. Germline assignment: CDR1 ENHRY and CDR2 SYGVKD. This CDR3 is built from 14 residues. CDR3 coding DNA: TGTGCCATCAGTGATTGGGGGCGAAATTCACCCCTCCACTTT. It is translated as CAISDWGRNSPLHF.

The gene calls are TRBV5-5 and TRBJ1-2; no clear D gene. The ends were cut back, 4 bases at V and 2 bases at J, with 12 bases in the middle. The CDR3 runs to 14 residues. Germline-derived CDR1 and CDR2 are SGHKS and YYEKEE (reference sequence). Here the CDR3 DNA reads TGTGCCAGCAGCCGGGAGGCGGGGAACTATGGCTACACCTTC. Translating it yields CASSREAGNYGYTF.

CDR3 bases: TGCGCCAGCAGCCAAGATCGCGTAAGGGGAGAAGCTTTCTTT. Translation gives CASSQDRVRGEAFF. This chain connects TRBV4-1 to TRBJ1-1; D may be TRBD1 (5 bases). Trimming pared 0 bases from V and 8 bases from J, leaving 13 bases between. Germline CDR1 MGHRA, CDR2 YSYEKL. The CDR3 is made up of 14 amino acids.

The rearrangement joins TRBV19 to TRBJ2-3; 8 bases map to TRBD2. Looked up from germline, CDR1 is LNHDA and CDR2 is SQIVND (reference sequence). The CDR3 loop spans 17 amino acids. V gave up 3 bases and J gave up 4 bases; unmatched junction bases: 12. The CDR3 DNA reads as TGTGCCAGTAGTATTGAGGCGAGCGGGGGTGGTTCAGATACGCAGTATTTT. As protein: CASSIEASGGGSDTQYF.

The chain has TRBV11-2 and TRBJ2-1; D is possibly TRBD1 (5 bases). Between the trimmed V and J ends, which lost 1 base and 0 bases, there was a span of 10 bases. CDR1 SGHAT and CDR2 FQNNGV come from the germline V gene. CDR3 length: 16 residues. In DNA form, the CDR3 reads TGTGCCAGCAGCTTAGGGCAGGGAAGCTCCTACAATGAGCAGTTCTTC. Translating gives CASSLGQGSSYNEQFF.

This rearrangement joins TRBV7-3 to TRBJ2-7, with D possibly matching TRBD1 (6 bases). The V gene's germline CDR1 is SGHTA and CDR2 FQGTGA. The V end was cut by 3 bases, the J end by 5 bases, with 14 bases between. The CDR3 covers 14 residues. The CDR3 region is CASSFPGVSNEQYF. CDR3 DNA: TGTGCCAGCAGCTTTCCAGGGGTGAGCAACGAGCAGTACTTC.

The CDR3 DNA follows: TGTGCCAGCAACCCCGGGACTAGCGGCAATGAGCAGTTCTTC. This codes for CASNPGTSGNEQFF. The chain uses TRBV6-6 and TRBJ2-1, with 11 nucleotides matching TRBD2. The trim removed 7 bases at V and 6 bases at J, leaving 5 bases unmatched. The germline gives CDR1 MNHNY, CDR2 SVGAGI (reference sequence). CDR3 size: 14 residues.

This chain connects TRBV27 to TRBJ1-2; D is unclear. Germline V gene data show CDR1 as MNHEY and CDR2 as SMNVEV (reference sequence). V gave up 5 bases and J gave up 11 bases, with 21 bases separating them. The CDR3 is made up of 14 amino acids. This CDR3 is CASSQGRGLLSYTF. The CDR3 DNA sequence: TGTGCCAGCAGTCAAGGACGGGGTCTACTGTCTTACACCTTC.

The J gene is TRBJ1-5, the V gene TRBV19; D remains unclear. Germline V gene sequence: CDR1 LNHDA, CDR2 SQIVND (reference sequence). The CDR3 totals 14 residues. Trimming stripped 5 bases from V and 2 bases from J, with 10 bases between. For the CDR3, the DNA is TGTGCCAGTAGTGATCGGGTAGGCAATCAGCCCCAGCATTTT. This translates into CASSDRVGNQPQHF.

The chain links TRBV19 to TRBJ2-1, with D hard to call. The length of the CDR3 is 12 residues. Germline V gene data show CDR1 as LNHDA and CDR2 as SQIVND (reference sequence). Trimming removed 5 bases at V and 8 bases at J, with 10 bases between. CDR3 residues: CASSFSRDEQFF. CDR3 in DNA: TGTGCCAGTAGTTTTTCCCGGGATGAGCAGTTCTTC.

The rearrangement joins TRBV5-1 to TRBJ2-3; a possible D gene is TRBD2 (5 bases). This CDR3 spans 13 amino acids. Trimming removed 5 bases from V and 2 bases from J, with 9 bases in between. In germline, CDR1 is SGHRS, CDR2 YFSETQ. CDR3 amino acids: CASRDRDTDTQYF. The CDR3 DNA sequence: TGCGCCAGCAGGGACCGGGACACAGATACGCAGTATTTT.

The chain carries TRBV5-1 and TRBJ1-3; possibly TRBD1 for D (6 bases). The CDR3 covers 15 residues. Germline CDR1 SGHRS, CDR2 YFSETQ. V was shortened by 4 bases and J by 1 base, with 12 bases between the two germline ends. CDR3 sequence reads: CASSMDSRSGNTIYF. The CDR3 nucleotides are TGCGCCAGCAGCATGGACAGCCGGTCTGGAAACACCATATATTTT.

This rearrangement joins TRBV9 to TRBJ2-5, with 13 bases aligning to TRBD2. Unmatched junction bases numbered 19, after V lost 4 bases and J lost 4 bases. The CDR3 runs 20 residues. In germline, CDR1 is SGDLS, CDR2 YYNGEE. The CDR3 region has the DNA TGTGCCAGCAGCCCACATCCTATTTTACTAGCGGGAGGGCCAGGAGAGACCCAGTACTTC. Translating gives CASSPHPILLAGGPGETQYF.

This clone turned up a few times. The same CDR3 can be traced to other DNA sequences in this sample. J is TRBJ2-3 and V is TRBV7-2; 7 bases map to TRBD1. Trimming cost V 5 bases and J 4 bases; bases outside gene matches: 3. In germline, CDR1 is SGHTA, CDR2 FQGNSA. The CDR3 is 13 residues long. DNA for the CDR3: TGTGCCAGCAGCCTTCAGGGGGCAGATACGCAGTATTTT. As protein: CASSLQGADTQYF.